This TCR beta chain is from a study of cytomegalovirus exposure and HLA in healthy donors. As for the study in general: Early release data held tens of millions of unique TCRs from HLA-typed donors.

Worth noting for this clone: Distinct nucleotide sequences in the sample also encode this CDR3.

This CDR3 contains 16 residues. Trimming took 4 bases from V and 0 from J; bases not matched to a gene: 4. CDR1 is SGHRS and CDR2 is YFSETQ in the germline V gene. PCR amplification relied on 60 Vbeta primers (plus 13 Jbeta primers). Data came from immunoSEQ multiplex PCR; TCRdb stores just in-frame clones and leaves some out. This sample yields around 97,000 clones, of which 79% are seen a single time; about 4% belongs to the top ten. J is TRBJ1-2 and V is TRBV5-1; TRBD1 agrees at 12 bases. The sequence came from a man between 50 and 59 years old in good health and CMV-seropositive. The sequenced material came from PBMCs. DNA for the CDR3: TGCGCCAGCAGCGGGGGACAGGGGGCGACTAACTATGGCTACACCTTC. This encodes CASSGGQGATNYGYTF.